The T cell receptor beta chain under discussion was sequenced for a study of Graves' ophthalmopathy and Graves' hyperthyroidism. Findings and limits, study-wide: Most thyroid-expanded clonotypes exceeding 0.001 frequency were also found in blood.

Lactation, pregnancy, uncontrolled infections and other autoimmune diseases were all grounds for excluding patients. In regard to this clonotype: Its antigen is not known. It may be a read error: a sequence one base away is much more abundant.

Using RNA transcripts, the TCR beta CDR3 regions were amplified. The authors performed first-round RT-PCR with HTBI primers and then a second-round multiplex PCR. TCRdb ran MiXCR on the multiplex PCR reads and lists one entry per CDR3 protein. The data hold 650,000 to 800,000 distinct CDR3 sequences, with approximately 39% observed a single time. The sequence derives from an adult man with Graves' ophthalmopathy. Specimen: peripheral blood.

CDR3 protein: CASSPRALATGGLFF. CDR3 DNA: TGTGCCAGCAGCCCCAGGGCCTTGGCGACCGGGGGGCTGTTTTTT. The rearrangement uses TRBV7-4 and TRBJ2-2; a weak D match, TRBD2 (6 bases). Germline-derived CDR1 and CDR2 are SGHVT and SQSDAQ. There are 15 residues in the CDR3.